What follows are 9 T cell receptor beta chains derived from one specimen sequenced in a study of CD4 and CD8 cells across lung adenocarcinoma regions. TCRdb processed the PCR reads anew with MiXCR; each CDR3 protein has one entry. This table holds over 5,500 distinct CDR3 sequences, over 40% found once. The source material was CD8+ T cells from the center of a lung tumor. Receptor source: a female donor with lung adenocarcinoma. The CD4 and CD8 labels of this study may be unreliable.

In regard to this clonotype: An end of the junction differs from the germline gene, which may be a read error. The rearrangement uses TRBV10-3 and TRBJ2-3; 8 bases align to TRBD2. The CDR3 has 14 amino acids. Germline assignment: CDR1 ENHRY and CDR2 SYGVKD. Here the CDR3 DNA reads TGTGCGGGCAGCGGGGGACGAGGCACAGAGACCCAGTATTTC. Encoded protein: CAGSGGRGTETQYF.

By its share, this clonotype is large. This sequence joins TRBV6-5 and TRBJ2-5; 9 bases are a match to TRBD2. In germline, CDR1 is MNHEY, CDR2 SVGAGI. The length of the CDR3 is 14 residues. Trimming cost V 6 bases and J 5 bases; bases outside gene matches: 7. The CDR3: CASRWRGGGETQYF. DNA for the CDR3: TGTGCCAGCAGGTGGCGGGGGGGTGGGGAGACCCAGTACTTC.

By its share, this clonotype is medium-sized. At one end, the junction sequence differs from germline, possibly due to a read error. The chain has TRBV7-7 and TRBJ2-3, with D tentatively TRBD2 (6 bases). Germline V gene sequence: CDR1 SSHAT, CDR2 FNYEAQ (reference sequence). CDR3 size: 16 residues. In DNA form, the CDR3 reads TGTGCTAGCAGCTTAAGGAGCGGAGGGTTCACAGATACGCAGTATTTT. Its protein product is CASSLRSGGFTDTQYF.

The chain uses TRBV5-1 and TRBJ1-4, with D uncertain. The germline V and J ends were trimmed by 3 bases and 0 bases, with 15 bases remaining between them. Germline-derived CDR1 and CDR2 are SGHRS and YFSETQ. CDR3 length: 17 residues. CDR3 DNA: TGCGCCAGCAGCTCGGGGTATGGCCGGGCAACTAATGAAAAACTGTTTTTT. It encodes CASSSGYGRATNEKLFF. Looking up the rest from reference TRBV5-1 and TRBJ1-4 gives the full variable domain: KAGVTQTPRYLIKTRGQQVTLSCSPISGHRSVSWYQQTPGQGLQFLFEYFSETQRNKGNFPGRFSGRQFSNSRSEMNVSTLELGDSALYLCASSSGYGRATNEKLFFGSGTQLSVL.

The chain recombines TRBV5-5 with TRBJ2-1; 13 bases line up with TRBD2. There are 18 residues in the CDR3. V dropped 0 bases and J dropped 5; count of bases not matched to a gene: 8. Germline V gene lookup returns CDR1 SGHKS and CDR2 YYEKEE (reference sequence). The CDR3 nucleotides read TGTGCCAGCAGCTTGGGGACTAGCGGGAGAATGACACACAATGAGCAGTTCTTC. This codes for CASSLGTSGRMTHNEQFF.

The CDR3 nucleotides read TGTGCCAGCAGCCCTGGGCGGCAGGACCAAGAGACCCAGTACTTC. Residues: CASSPGRQDQETQYF. V and J are TRBV3-1 and TRBJ2-5; D gene unclear. The CDR3 is 15 amino acids. The V and J ends lost 4 bases and 0 bases respectively, with 12 bases between them. Germline V gives CDR1 LGHDT, CDR2 YNNKEL (reference sequence).

This chain connects TRBV7-6 to TRBJ2-5; 7 bases match TRBD1. The DNA end is a closer match to TRBJ2-1, so the J assignment may be wrong. The germline CDR1 and CDR2 sequences are SGHVS and FNYEAQ. This CDR3 comprises 15 residues. CDR3 in amino acids: CASSRQGSSYNEQFF. The CDR3 DNA is TGTGCCAGCAGCCGACAGGGCAGCTCCTACAATGAGCAGTTCTTC.

In DNA, the CDR3 is TGTGCCGGCACGGGGCTAGGTGGCACAGATACGCAGTATTTT. The encoded protein is CAGTGLGGTDTQYF. The J gene is TRBJ2-3, the V gene TRBV7-2; D assignment may be TRBD1 or TRBD2 (5 bases each). CDR1 and CDR2 (germline): SGHTA, FQGNSA. V dropped 11 bases and J dropped 1 base, with 16 bases sitting between them. The CDR3 has 14 amino acids. The variable domain in full, completed from reference TRBV7-2 and TRBJ2-3, reads GAGVSQSPSNKVTEKGKDVELRCDPISGHTALYWYRQSLGQGLEFLIYFQGNSAPDKSGLPSDRFSAERTGGSVSTLTIQRTQQEDSAVYLCAGTGLGGTDTQYFGPGTRLTVL.

The chain joins TRBV6-4 to TRBJ2-2, with TRBD1 matching over 12 bases. The DNA end favors TRBJ2-3, so the J call may be wrong. Germline assignment: CDR1 MRHNA and CDR2 SNTAGT. The CDR3 is 16 amino acids. The chain's CDR3 is CASSPGTGGDTGAQYF. The CDR3 nucleotides are TGTGCCAGCAGTCCCGGGACAGGGGGCGACACCGGGGCGCAGTATTTT.